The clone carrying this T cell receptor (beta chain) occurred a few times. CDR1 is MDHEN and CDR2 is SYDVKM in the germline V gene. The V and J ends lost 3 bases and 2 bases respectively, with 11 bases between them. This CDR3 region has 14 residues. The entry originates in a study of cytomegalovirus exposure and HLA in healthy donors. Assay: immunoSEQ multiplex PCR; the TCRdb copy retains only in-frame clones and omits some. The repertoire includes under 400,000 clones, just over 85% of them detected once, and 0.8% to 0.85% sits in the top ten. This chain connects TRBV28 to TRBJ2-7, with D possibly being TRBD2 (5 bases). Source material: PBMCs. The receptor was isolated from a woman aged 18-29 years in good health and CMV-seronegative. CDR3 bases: TGTGCCAGCAGTTTCAGCGGAGCGCCCTACGAGCAGTACTTC. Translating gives CASSFSGAPYEQYF.